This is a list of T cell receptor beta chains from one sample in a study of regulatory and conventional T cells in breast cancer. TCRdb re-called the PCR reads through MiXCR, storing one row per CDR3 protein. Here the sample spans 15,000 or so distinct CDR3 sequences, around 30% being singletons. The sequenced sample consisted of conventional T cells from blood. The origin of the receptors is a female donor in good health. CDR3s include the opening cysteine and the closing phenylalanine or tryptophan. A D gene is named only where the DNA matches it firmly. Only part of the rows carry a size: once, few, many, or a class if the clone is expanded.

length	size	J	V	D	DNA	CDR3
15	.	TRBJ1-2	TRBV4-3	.	TGCGCCAGCAGCCGCAGCTCGGGCTATAACTATGGCTACACCTTC	CASSRSSGYNYGYTF
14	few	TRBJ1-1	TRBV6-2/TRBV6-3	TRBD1	TGTGCCAGCAGTCCGCCCCCACAGGGGACTGAAGCTTTCTTT	CASSPPPQGTEAFF
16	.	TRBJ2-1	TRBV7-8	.	TGTGCCAGCAGCTTAGCGGGCGGGACGGGCTACAATGAGCAGTTCTTC	CASSLAGGTGYNEQFF
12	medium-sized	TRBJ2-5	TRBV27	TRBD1	TGTGCCAGCAGCACAGGGGAGGAGACCCAGTACTTC	CASSTGEETQYF
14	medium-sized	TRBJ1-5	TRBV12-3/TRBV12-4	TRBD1	TGTGCCAGCAGTCTCGGGACAGCGAATCAGCCCCAGCATTTT	CASSLGTANQPQHF
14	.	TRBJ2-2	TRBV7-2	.	TGTGCCAGCAGCCTAGTCAGGGAGACCGGGGAGCTGTTTTTT	CASSLVRETGELFF
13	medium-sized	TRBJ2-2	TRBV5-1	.	TGCGCCAGTGCCGGGACAACCACCGGGGAGCTGTTTTTT	CASAGTTTGELFF
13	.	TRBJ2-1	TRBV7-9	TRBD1	TGTGCCAGCAGCCTCCCAGGGGGCAATGAGCAGTTCTTC	CASSLPGGNEQFF
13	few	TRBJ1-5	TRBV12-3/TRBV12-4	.	TGTGCCAGCAGTTCCTGGGCAGGACAGCCCCAGCATTTT	CASSSWAGQPQHF
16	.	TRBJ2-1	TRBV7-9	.	TGTGCCAGCAGCTTAGTAGTTTTAGGATCCTACAATGAGCAGTTCTTC	CASSLVVLGSYNEQFF
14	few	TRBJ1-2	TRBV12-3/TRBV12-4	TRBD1	TGTGCCACCTTGGACAGGGGAAGGTACTATGGCTACACCTTC	CATLDRGRYYGYTF
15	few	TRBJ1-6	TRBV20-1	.	TGCAGTGCTAGAGATCGGGGGAGGATTAATTCACCCCTCCACTTT	CSARDRGRINSPLHF
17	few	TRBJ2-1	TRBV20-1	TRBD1	TGCAGTGCTAGCCCCAGCCACAGGGGGTTAGGCGACAATGAGCAGTTCTTC	CSASPSHRGLGDNEQFF
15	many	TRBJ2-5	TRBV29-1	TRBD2	TGCAGCGTCGCGTCGGGGCGGGGGAGCCAAGAGACCCAGTACTTC	CSVASGRGSQETQYF
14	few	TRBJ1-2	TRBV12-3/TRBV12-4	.	TGTGCCAGCAGTTTAGGACAGACGAACTATGGCTACACCTTC	CASSLGQTNYGYTF
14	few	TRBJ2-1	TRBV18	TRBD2	TGTGCCAGCTCAGGAGCGGGGGCCTCCAATGAGCAGTTCTTC	CASSGAGASNEQFF
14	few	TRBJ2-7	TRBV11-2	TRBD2	TGTGCCAGCAGCCCAGCTAGCGGGGCCTACGAGCAGTACTTC	CASSPASGAYEQYF
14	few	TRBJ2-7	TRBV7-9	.	TGTGCCAGCAGCTTAGCGGGGGAATCCTACGAGCAGTACTTC	CASSLAGESYEQYF
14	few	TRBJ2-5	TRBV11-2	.	TGTGCCAGCAGCTCGGACTTGTACCAAGAGACCCAGTACTTC	CASSSDLYQETQYF
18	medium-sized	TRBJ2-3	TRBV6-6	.	TGTGCCAGCAGTTACAGTGGGAATCCTTCCTCTAGCACAGATACGCAGTATTTT	CASSYSGNPSSSTDTQYF
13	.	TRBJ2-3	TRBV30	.	TGTGCCTGGAGCAGGGGAGGGGTAGATACGCAGTATTTT	CAWSRGGVDTQYF
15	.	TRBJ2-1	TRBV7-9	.	TGTGCCATCGATAGACCGGGACCCAAGGGGAATGAGCAGTTCTTC	CAIDRPGPKGNEQFF
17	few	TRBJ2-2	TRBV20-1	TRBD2	TGCAGTGCTAGAAAGGCTAGCGGGAGTCTAATAACCGGGGAGCTGTTTTTT	CSARKASGSLITGELFF
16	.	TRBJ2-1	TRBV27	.	TGTGCCAGCAGTCCCCTTGCTCGGCAGGGGAACAATGAGCAGTTCTTC	CASSPLARQGNNEQFF
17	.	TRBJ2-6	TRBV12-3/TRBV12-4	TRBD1	TGTGCCAGCATCAAAGGACAGGGAGGTCATGGGGCCAACGTCCTGACTTTC	CASIKGQGGHGANVLTF
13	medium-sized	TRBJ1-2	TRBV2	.	TGTGCCAGCTCAACAGGAACCGAAAGGGGCTACACCTTC	CASSTGTERGYTF
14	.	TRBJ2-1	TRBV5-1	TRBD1	TGCGCCAGCAGCCCCGGACAGGTGAACAATGAGCAGTTCTTC	CASSPGQVNNEQFF
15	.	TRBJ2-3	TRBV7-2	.	TGTGCCAGCAGCTGGTGGACATTGTCCACAGATACGCAGTATTTT	CASSWWTLSTDTQYF
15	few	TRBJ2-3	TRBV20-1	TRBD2	TGCAGTGCTAGACCGACTAGCGGGAGTTCAGATACGCAGTATTTT	CSARPTSGSSDTQYF
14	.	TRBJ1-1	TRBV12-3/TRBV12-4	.	TGTGCCAGCAGTTTATGGACGGTTAACACTGAAGCTTTCTTT	CASSLWTVNTEAFF
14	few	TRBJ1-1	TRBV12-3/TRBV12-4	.	TGTGCCAGCAGTCGCAGGGGTCTGAACACTGAAGCTTTCTTT	CASSRRGLNTEAFF
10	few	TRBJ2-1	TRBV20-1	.	TGCAGTGCTCGGCGCAATGAGCAGTTCTTC	CSARRNEQFF
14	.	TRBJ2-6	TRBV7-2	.	TGTGCCAGCAGCGCGCACTCTGGGGCCAACGTCCTGACTTTC	CASSAHSGANVLTF
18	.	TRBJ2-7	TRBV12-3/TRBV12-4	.	TGTGCCAGCAGTTTAGGGACGTGGTTCTTGGCAAACTCGGGGGAGCAGTACTTC	CASSLGTWFLANSGEQYF
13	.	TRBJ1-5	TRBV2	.	TGTGCCAGCAGTGAAGGGGAATGGCAGCCCCAGCATTTT	CASSEGEWQPQHF
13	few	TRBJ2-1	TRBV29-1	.	TGCAGCGTTCCTCCGGCGGGAAGGTTTGAGCAGTTCTTC	CSVPPAGRFEQFF
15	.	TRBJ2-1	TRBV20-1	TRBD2	TGCAGTGCTCCCCCTAGCGGGGGGGTGTTCAATGAGCAGTTCTTC	CSAPPSGGVFNEQFF
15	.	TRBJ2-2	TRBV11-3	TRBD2	TGTGCCAGCAGCTTAGGCGGGGGGTACACCGGGGAGCTGTTTTTT	CASSLGGGYTGELFF
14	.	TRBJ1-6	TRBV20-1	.	TGCAGTGCTAGAGTAACAGGACGAGATTCACCCCTCCACTTT	CSARVTGRDSPLHF
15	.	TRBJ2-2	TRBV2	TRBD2	TGTGCCAGCACGCCGCTAGCGGGAGGGGGCGGGGAGCTGTTTTTT	CASTPLAGGGGELFF
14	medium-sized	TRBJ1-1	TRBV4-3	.	TGCGCCAGCAGCCAAGATTGGGGGAACACTGAAGCTTTCTTT	CASSQDWGNTEAFF
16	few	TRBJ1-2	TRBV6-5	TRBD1	TGTGCCAGCAGTTACAGGGAGGGGGCGCACAACTATGGCTACACCTTC	CASSYREGAHNYGYTF
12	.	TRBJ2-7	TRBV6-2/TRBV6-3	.	TGTGCCAGCAGTAGAACCTCCTACGAGCAGTACTTC	CASSRTSYEQYF
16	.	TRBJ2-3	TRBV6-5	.	TGTGCCAGCAGTTACTCAACGGGGGTGGGTGAAGATACGCAGTATTTT	CASSYSTGVGEDTQYF
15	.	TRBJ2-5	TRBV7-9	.	TGTGCCAGCAGCCCTCAGGCCTGGGAAGGGGAGACCCAGTACTTC	CASSPQAWEGETQYF